A single T cell receptor (beta chain) is shown here with its context. This sample stems from a study of shared clonotypes between healthy human individuals. This CDR3 has 16 residues. Germline V gene lookup returns CDR1 SNHLY and CDR2 FYNNEI. V lost 6 bases and J lost 4; bases outside the gene matches: 8. Clones were sequenced by immunoSEQ multiplex PCR, and TCRdb holds only the in-frame ones, with some missing. The sample has millions of clones, about 95% seen once. As defined, naive CD8 cells were CD45RO-negative and positively selected for CCR7, with terminally differentiated effector memory CD45RA+ cells excluded.

The sequence came from a man aged 18 to 35 in good health. The V gene is TRBV2, the J gene TRBJ2-5; 13 bases align to TRBD2. The sample was naive CD8+ T cells sorted from blood. CDR3: CASSEYTSGGAETQYF. CDR3 DNA: TGTGCCAGCAGCGAATATACTAGCGGGGGGGCAGAGACCCAGTACTTC.